Listed here is a single T cell receptor beta chain. Only in-frame clones appear in the TCRdb table, and some are missing; sequencing was by immunoSEQ multiplex PCR. The sample shows approximately 640,000 clones, around 72% of them seen only once. The data originate from a study of shared clonotypes between healthy human individuals. On the study more broadly: Three plates were used per donor for CD4 naive, three for CD4 memory, two for CD8 naive and one for CD8 memory.

The sample comprised memory CD4+ T cells sorted from blood. Specified subset: CD45RA-negative fraction. The receptor was derived from a woman aged 25 to 39 in good health.

This CDR3 reads CASSLTPGAFTEAFF. CDR3 coding DNA: TGTGCCAGCAGTTTAACCCCGGGGGCTTTCACTGAAGCTTTCTTT. The J gene is TRBJ1-1, the V gene TRBV28, with a possible D match to TRBD1 (6 bases). V was shortened by 2 bases and J by 4 bases, with 14 bases between the two germline ends. Germline CDR1 MDHEN, CDR2 SYDVKM. The CDR3 is 15 residues long. Filled out from reference TRBV28 and TRBJ1-1, the complete variable domain reads DVKVTQSSRYLVKRTGEKVFLECVQDMDHENMFWYRQDPGLGLRLIYFSYDVKMKEKGDIPEGYSVSREKKERFSLILESASTNQTSMYLCASSLTPGAFTEAFFGQGTRLTVV.